This T cell receptor beta chain stems from a study of metastatic and nonmetastatic thyroid tumors. For the study at large: The study looked at repertoires side by side in blood and in tumor or nodule tissue from malignant and benign thyroid patients. General study points: In both blood and tumor samples, TCR beta diversity was reported significantly higher for malignant than benign nodules.

No patient received treatment before thyroid surgery. This clone was seen repeatedly, ten times or more. What it binds is not known. Original methodology: The study built a papillary thyroid cancer distant-metastasis classifier from CDR3 differences across clinicopathological groups. Using MiXCR, TCRdb re-called clones from the PCR reads. None of the V and J calls come from the authors' own analysis; TCRdb made them. The sample records about 20,000 clones, approximately 24% being singletons. This CDR3 has 13 residues. Trimming stripped 5 bases from V and 0 bases from J, with 6 bases between. Looked up from germline, CDR1 is SGDLS and CDR2 is YYNGEE.

The sample was tumor tissue. The rearrangement joins TRBV9 to TRBJ1-3; D uncertain. The source of this sequence is a female donor with papillary thyroid cancer or a benign thyroid nodule (not recorded which). Some clones in this sample may be carry-over from other donors' samples. CDR3 protein: CASSRGSGNTIYF. DNA for the CDR3: TGTGCCAGCAGTCGGGGCTCTGGAAACACCATATATTTT. Full variable domain (remainder filled in from reference TRBV9 and TRBJ1-3): DSGVTQTPKHLITATGQRVTLRCSPRSGDLSVYWYQQSLDQGLQFLIQYYNGEERAKGNILERFSAQQFPDLHSELNLSSLELGDSALYFCASSRGSGNTIYFGEGSWLTVV.